This TCR beta chain comes out of a study of blood T cell repertoires in COVID-19. Study summary: The United States, Italy and Spain were the sources of the acute and convalescent COVID-19 samples. From T cells, B-cell-depleted T cells, or PBMCs came the material, which was cDNA or gDNA.

TCRdb's copy holds only in-frame clones and misses some; the assay was immunoSEQ multiplex PCR. The sample holds 150,000 to 200,000 clones; over 80% are singletons and the top ten take 10% to 15%. Germline V gene lookup returns CDR1 LNHDA and CDR2 SQIVND (reference sequence). The CDR3 has 15 amino acids. The junction had 7 bases not matched to a gene; V was cut back by 6 bases and J by 2 bases. The participants were between about 18 and 90 years old and came from some 25 US areas. In assigning cohorts, the study relied on participant-reported clinical history. The clonotype comes from a woman aged 55-70 years who had recovered from COVID-19. The rearrangement links TRBV19 to TRBJ1-2; 9 bases fit TRBD1. Sequencing used PBMCs or T cells enriched from blood (not recorded which). The CDR3, as DNA: TGTGCCAGTAGCTCCGGGACAGGGCAAAACTATGGCTACACCTTC. It translates to CASSSGTGQNYGYTF.